The text below deals with one TCR beta chain. The sample comes from a study of blood T cell repertoires in COVID-19. Study-level information: Acute and convalescent COVID-19 specimens originated in the United States, Italy and Spain. T cells, B-cell-depleted T cells, or PBMCs provided the cDNA or gDNA that served as material.

Methods used by the authors: Amplified reference gene primers provided the basis for estimating nucleated cell counts. The repertoire was sequenced with immunoSEQ multiplex PCR; TCRdb's copy has only in-frame clones and lacks some. V, J and clone size are taken as reported in that table, and D and trimming were inferred from the DNA itself. This table has 140,000 or so clones, 85% to 90% appearing once. Trimming took 5 bases from V and 10 from J, leaving 6 bases between them. CDR3 size: 10 residues. Per germline, CDR1 SGHTA and CDR2 FQGNSA. The genes are TRBV7-2 and TRBJ2-1; no clear D gene. Sequencing used peripheral blood. The source is a woman aged 55-70 years with active COVID-19. The CDR3 loop is CASSQHEQFF. In nucleotides, the CDR3 is TGTGCCAGCAGCCAACACGAGCAGTTCTTC.